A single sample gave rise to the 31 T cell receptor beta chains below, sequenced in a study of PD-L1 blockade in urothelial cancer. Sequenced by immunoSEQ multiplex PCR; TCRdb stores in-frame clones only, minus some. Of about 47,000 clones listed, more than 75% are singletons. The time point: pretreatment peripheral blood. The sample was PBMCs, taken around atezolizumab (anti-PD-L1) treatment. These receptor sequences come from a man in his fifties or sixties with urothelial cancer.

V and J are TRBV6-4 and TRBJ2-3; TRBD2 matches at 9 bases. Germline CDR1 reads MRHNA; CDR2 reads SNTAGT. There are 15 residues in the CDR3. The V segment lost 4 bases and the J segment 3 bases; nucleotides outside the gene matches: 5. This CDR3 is CASSARAGGTDTQYF. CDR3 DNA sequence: TGTGCCAGCAGTGCTCGAGCGGGGGGAACAGATACGCAGTATTTT.

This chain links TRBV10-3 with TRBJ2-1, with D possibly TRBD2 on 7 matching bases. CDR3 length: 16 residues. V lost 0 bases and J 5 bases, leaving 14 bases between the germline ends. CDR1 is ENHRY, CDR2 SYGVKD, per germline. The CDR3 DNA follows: TGTGCCATCAGTGAGTCTTGGGGGGGGCGAAACAATGAGCAGTTCTTC. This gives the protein CAISESWGGRNNEQFF.

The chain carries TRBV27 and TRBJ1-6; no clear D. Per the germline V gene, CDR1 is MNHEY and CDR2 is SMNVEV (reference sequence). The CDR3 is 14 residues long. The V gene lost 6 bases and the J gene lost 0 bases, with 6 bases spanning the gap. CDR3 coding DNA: TGTGCCAGCAGGGCGGACTCCTATAATTCACCCCTCCACTTT. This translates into CASRADSYNSPLHF.

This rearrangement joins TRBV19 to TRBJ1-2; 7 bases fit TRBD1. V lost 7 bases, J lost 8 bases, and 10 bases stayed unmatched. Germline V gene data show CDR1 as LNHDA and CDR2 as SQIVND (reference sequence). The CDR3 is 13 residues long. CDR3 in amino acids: CASNPGTVGGYTF. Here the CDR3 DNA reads TGTGCCAGTAACCCAGGGACAGTAGGGGGCTACACCTTC. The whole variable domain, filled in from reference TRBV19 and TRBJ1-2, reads DGGITQSPKYLFRKEGQNVTLSCEQNLNHDAMYWYRQDPGQGLRLIYYSQIVNDFQKGDIAEGYSVSREKKESFPLTVTSAQKNPTAFYLCASNPGTVGGYTFGSGTRLTVV.

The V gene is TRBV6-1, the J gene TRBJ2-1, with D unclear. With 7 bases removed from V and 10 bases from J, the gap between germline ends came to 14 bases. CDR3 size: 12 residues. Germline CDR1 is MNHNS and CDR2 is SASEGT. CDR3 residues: CASNPSGIEQFF. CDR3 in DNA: TGTGCCAGCAACCCTAGTGGAATCGAGCAGTTCTTC.

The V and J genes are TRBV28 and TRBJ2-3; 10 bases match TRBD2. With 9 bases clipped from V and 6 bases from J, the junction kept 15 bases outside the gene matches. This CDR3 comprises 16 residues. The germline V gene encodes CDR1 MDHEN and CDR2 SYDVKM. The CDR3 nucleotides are TGTGCCAGTCTCTCTTACGGAGCGGGGGGGCGGGATACGCAGTATTTT. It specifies CASLSYGAGGRDTQYF.

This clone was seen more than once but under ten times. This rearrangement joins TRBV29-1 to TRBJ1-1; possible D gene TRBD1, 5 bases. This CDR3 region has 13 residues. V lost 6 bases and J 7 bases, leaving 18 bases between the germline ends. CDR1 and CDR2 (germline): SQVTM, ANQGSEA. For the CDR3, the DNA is TGCAGCGTCCGGGACTCGGGGCGACATGAAGCTTTCTTT. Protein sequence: CSVRDSGRHEAFF. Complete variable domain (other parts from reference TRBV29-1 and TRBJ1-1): SAVISQKPSRDICQRGTSLTIQCQVDSQVTMMFWYRQQPGQSLTLIATANQGSEATYESGFVIDKFPISRPNLTFSTLTVSNMSPEDSSIYLCSVRDSGRHEAFFGQGTRLTVV.

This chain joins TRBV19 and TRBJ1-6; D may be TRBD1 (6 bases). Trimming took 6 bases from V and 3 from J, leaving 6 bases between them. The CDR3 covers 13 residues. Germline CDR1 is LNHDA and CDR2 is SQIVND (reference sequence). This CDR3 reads CASRDSYNSPLHF. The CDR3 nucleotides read TGTGCCAGTAGGGACAGCTATAATTCACCCCTCCACTTT.

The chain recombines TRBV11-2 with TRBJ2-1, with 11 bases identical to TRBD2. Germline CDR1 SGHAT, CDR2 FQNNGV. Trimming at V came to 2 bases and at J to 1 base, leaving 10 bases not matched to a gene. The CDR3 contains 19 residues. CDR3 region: CASSLRNSGRAESYNEQFF. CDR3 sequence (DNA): TGTGCCAGCAGCTTAAGGAATAGCGGGAGGGCCGAGTCCTACAATGAGCAGTTCTTC.

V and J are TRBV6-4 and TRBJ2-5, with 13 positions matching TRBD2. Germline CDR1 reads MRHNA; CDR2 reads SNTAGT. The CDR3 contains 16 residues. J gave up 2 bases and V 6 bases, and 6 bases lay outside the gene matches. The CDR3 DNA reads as TGTGCCAGCAGAACCGGGACTAGCGGGATTCAAGAGACCCAGTACTTC. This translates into CASRTGTSGIQETQYF.

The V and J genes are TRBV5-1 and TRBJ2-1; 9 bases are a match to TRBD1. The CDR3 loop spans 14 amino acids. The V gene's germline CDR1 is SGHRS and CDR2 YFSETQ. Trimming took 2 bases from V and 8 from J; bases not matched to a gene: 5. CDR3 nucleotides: TGCGCCAGCAGCTTAGGGGACAGGGCCGATGAGCAGTTCTTC. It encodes CASSLGDRADEQFF.

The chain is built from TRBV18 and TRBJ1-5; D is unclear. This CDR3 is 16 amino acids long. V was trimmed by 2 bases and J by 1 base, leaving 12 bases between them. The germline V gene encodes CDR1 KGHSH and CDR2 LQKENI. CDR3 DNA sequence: TGTGCCAGCTCACCAACGGGGAAGAAGAGCAATCAGCCCCAGCATTTT. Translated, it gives CASSPTGKKSNQPQHF.

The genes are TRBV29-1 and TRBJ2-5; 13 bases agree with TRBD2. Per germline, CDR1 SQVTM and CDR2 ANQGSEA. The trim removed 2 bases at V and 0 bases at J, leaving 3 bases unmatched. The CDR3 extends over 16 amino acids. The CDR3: CSVERTSGSHQETQYF. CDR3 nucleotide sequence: TGCAGCGTTGAACGGACTAGCGGGAGCCACCAAGAGACCCAGTACTTC.

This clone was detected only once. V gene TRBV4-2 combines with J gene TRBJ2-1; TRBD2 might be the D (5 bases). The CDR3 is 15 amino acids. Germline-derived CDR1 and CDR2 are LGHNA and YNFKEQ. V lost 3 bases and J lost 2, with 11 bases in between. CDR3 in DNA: TGTGCCAGCAGCCAGGACCGACTACCCTACAATGAGCAGTTCTTC. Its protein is CASSQDRLPYNEQFF.

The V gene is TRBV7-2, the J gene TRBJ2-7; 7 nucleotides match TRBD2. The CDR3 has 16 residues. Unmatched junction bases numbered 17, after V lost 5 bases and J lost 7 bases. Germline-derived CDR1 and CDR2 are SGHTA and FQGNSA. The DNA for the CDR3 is TGTGCCAGCAGCCAGATGGGGACTACCTACGGAGAGGAGCAGTACTTC. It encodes CASSQMGTTYGEEQYF.

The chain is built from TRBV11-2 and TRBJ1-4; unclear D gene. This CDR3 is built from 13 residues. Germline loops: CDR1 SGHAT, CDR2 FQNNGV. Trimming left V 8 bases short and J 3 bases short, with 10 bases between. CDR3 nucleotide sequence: TGTGCCAGCGGAAGGCAGGCTAATGAAAAACTGTTTTTT. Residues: CASGRQANEKLFF.

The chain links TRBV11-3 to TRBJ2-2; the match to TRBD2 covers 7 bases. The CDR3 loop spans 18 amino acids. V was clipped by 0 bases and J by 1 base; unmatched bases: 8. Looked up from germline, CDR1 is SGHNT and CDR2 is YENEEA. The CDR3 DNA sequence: TGTGCCAGCAGCTTAGACAGCCCGGGAGGAGAGAACACCGGGGAGCTGTTTTTT. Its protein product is CASSLDSPGGENTGELFF.

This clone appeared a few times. The CDR3 region is CASRRGGWDSSYEQYF. In DNA form, the CDR3 reads TGTGCCAGCAGGCGGGGGGGTTGGGACAGCTCCTACGAGCAGTACTTC. The chain is built from TRBV2 and TRBJ2-7; 9 bases fit TRBD2. The germline gives CDR1 SNHLY, CDR2 FYNNEI. The CDR3 covers 16 residues. V lost 6 bases and J lost 0; bases outside the gene matches: 9.

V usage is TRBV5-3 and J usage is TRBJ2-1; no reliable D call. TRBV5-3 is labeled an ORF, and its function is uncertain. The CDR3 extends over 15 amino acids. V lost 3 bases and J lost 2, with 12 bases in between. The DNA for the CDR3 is TGTGCCAGAAGCTGGCCAGAATATCCCTACAATGAGCAGTTCTTC. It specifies CARSWPEYPYNEQFF.

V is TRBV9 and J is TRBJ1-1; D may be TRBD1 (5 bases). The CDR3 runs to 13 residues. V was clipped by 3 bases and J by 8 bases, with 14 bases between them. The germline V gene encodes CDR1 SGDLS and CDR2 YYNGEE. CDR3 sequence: CASSAGQGSEAFF. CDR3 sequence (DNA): TGTGCCAGCAGCGCGGGTCAGGGCTCAGAAGCTTTCTTT.

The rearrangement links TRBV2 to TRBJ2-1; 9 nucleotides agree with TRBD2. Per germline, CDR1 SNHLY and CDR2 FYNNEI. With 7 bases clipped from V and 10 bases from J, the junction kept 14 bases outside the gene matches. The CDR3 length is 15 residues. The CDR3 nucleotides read TGTGCCAGCATCCGGGGGGGATCTAGCGGGGTAGAGCAGTTCTTC. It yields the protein CASIRGGSSGVEQFF.

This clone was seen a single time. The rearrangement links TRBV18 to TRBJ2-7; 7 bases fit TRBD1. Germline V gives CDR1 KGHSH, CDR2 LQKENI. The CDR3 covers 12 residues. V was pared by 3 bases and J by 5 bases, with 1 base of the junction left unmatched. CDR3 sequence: CASSPTGDEQYF. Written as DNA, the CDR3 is TGTGCCAGCTCACCTACAGGGGACGAGCAGTACTTC.

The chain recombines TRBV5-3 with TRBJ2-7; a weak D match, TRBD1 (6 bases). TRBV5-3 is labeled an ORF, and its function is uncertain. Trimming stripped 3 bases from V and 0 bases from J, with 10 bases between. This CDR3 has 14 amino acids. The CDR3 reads CARSSGRGSYEQYV. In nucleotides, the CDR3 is TGTGCCAGAAGCTCGGGCAGGGGCTCCTACGAGCAGTACGTC.

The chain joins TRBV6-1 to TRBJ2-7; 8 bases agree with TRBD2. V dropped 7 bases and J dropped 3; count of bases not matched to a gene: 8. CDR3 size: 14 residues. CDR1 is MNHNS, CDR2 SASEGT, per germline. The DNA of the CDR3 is TGTGCCAGCAACCCGACCGGGGGGGACTACGAGCAGTACTTC. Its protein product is CASNPTGGDYEQYF.

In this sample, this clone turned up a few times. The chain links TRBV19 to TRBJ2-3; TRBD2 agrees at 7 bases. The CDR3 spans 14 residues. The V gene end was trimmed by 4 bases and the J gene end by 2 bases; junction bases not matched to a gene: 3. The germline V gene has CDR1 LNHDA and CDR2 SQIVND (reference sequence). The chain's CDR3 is CASSTERDTDTQYF. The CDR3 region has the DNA TGTGCCAGTAGTACCGAGCGGGACACAGATACGCAGTATTTT.

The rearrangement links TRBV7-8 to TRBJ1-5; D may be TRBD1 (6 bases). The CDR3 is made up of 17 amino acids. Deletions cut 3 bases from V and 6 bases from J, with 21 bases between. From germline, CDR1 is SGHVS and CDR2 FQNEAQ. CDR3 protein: CASSFSASGGLGQPQHF. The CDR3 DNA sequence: TGTGCCAGCAGCTTTAGCGCGTCGGGGGGGCTCGGTCAGCCCCAGCATTTT.

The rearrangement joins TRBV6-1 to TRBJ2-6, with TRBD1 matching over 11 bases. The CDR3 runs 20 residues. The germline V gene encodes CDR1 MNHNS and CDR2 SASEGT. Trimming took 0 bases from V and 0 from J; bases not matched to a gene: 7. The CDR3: CASSEAARDRGISGANVLTF. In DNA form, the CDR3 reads TGTGCCAGCAGTGAAGCGGCCCGGGACAGGGGGATCTCTGGGGCCAACGTCCTGACTTTC.

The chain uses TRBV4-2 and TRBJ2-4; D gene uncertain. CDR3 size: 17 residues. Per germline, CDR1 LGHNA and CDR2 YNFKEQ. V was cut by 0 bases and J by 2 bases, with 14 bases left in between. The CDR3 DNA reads TGTGCCAGCAGCCAAGAAAGCCAGCTACTAACCAAAAACATTCAGTACTTC. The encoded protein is CASSQESQLLTKNIQYF.

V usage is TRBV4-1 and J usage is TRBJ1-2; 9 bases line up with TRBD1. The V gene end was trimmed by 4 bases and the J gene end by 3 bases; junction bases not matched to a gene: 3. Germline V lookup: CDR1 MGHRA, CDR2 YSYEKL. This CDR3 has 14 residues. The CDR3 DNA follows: TGCGCCAGCAGCCCCCGGGACAGGGACTATGGCTACACCTTC. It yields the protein CASSPRDRDYGYTF.

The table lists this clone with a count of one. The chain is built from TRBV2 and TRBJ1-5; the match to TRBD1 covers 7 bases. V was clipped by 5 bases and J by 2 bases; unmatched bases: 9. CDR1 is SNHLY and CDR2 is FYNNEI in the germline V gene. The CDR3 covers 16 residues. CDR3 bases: TGTGCCAGCAGTAGCCGACAGGGAACGGGCAATCAGCCCCAGCATTTT. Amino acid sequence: CASSSRQGTGNQPQHF.

Here the CDR3 DNA reads TGTGCCAGCAGCGTAGCCGCGACAGGGGGAAATGCTGAAGCTTTCTTT. Its protein is CASSVAATGGNAEAFF. The V and J genes are TRBV9 and TRBJ1-1; 9 nucleotides match TRBD1. Germline CDR1 reads SGDLS; CDR2 reads YYNGEE. The CDR3 runs to 16 residues. V was pared by 0 bases and J by 6 bases, with 9 bases of the junction left unmatched.